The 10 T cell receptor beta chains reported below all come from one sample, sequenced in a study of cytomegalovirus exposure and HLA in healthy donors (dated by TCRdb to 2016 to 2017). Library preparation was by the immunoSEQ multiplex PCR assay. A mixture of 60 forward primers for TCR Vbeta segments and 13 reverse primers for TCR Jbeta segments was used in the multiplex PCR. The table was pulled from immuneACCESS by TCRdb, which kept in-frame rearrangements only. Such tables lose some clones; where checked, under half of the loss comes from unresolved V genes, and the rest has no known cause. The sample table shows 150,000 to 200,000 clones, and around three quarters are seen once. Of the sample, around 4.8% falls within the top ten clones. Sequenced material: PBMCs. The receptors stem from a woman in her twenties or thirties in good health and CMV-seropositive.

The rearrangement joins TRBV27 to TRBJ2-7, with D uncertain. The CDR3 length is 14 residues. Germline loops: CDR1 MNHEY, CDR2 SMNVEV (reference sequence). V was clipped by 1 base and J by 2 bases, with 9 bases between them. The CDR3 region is CASSLYLPPYEQYF. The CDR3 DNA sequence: TGTGCCAGCAGTTTATATCTCCCTCCCTACGAGCAGTACTTC.

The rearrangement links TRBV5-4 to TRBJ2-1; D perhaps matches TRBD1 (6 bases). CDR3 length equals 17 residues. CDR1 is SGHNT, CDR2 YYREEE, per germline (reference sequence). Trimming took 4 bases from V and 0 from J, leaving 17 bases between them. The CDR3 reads CASSPVGGDISYNEQFF. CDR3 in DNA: TGTGCCAGCAGCCCTGTCGGTGGGGACATCTCCTACAATGAGCAGTTCTTC.

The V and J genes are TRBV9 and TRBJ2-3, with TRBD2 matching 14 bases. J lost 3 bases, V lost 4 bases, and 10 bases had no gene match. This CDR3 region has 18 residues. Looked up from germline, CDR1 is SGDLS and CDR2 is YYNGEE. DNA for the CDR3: TGTGCCAGCAGCCCCACCACCGGGACTAGCGGGAGAACAGATACGCAGTATTTT. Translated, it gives CASSPTTGTSGRTDTQYF.

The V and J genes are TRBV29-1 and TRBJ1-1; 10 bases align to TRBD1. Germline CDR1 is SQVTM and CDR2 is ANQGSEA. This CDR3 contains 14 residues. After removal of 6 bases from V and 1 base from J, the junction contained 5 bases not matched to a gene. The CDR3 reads CSVTWTGGNTEAFF. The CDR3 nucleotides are TGCAGCGTCACGTGGACAGGGGGGAACACTGAAGCTTTCTTT.

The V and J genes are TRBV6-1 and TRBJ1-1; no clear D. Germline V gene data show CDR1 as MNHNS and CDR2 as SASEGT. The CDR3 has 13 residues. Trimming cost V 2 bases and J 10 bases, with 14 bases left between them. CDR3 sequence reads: CASSETRYNGAFF. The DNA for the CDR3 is TGTGCCAGCAGTGAAACTCGGTATAACGGAGCTTTCTTT.

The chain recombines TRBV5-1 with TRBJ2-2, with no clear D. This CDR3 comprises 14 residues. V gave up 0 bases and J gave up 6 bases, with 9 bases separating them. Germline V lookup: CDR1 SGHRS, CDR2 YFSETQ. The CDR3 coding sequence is TGCGCCAGCAGCTTGGACAGTAGTCCCGGGGAGCTGTTTTTT. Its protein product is CASSLDSSPGELFF.

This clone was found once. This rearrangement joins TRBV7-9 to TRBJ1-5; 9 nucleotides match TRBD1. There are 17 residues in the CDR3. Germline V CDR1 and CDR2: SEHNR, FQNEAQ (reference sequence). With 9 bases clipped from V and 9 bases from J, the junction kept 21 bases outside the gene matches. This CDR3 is CASSTGRGTGPFGPQHF. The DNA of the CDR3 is TGTGCCAGTTCGACTGGGAGAGGGACAGGGCCCTTTGGGCCCCAGCATTTT.

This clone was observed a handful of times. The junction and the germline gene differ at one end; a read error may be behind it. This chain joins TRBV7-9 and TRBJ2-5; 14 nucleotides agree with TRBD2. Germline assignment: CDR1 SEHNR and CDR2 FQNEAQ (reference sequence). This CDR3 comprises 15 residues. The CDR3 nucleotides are TGTTCCAGCAGTGGACTAGCGGGGGGACAAGAGACCCAGTACTTC. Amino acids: CSSSGLAGGQETQYF.

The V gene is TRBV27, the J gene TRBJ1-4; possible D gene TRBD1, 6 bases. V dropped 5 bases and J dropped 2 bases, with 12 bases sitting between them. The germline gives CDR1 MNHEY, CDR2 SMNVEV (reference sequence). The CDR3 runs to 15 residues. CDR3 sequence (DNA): TGTGCCAGCAGTCAAGCAGGGGCGACTAATGAAAAACTGTTTTTT. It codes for CASSQAGATNEKLFF.

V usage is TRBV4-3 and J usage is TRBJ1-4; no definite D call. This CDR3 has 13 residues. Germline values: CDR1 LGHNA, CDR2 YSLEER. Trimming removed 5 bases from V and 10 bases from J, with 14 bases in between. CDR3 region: CASSSGVGAKLFF. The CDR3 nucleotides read TGCGCCAGCAGCTCCGGTGTTGGAGCAAAACTGTTTTTT.